The source of this TCR beta chain is a study of cytomegalovirus exposure and HLA in healthy donors. The overall study: Early released data comprised 80 million or so unique TCRs from HLA-typed donors.

Primers included in the PCR were 60 Vbeta and 13 Jbeta primers. Profiled with immunoSEQ multiplex PCR; TCRdb holds only in-frame clones, not every one. The sample includes about 160,000 clones, around 76% of them seen just once. CDR1 and CDR2 from the germline V gene are SGDLS and YYNGEE. CDR3 length equals 13 residues. The V end lost 3 bases, the J end lost 1 base, and 7 bases lay between the germline ends. As for this clone: Its antigen is as yet unknown.

General study points: The authors assumed roughly uniform sequencing depth across donors for presence/absence analyses. For most TCR beta V segments, an earlier analysis put the productive rate at about 87% or about 30% of the time.

The clonotype was recovered from a female donor in good health and CMV-seronegative. Sequences were obtained from PBMCs. The V gene is TRBV9, the J gene TRBJ1-1, with D perhaps TRBD1 (5 bases). The CDR3 bases are TGTGCCAGCAGCGAAACAGGGAACACTGAAGCTTTCTTT. It encodes CASSETGNTEAFF.